This T cell receptor beta chain comes out of a study of patients and donors after allogeneic stem cell transplantation. TCRdb independently ran MiXCR on the RT-PCR reads; one entry per CDR3 protein. This sample has more than 850,000 distinct CDR3 sequences, with more than 15% found just once. CDR3 length: 17 amino acids. Germline V gives CDR1 MNHEY, CDR2 SVGAGI. J gave up 1 base and V 3 bases, and 9 bases lay outside the gene matches. This clonotype appeared a few times. Sequenced material: blood, either unsorted or a sorted T cell fraction (not recorded which). V is TRBV6-5 and J is TRBJ1-2, with 9 nucleotides matching TRBD1. The TCR comes from a human donor who was either an allogeneic HSCT recipient or a stem cell or donor lymphocyte infusion donor (not recorded which). It is not recorded whose cells these are; they may come from a transplant donor. The CDR3, as DNA: TGTGCCAGCAGTTATCTCGACAGGGGGTATGATAACTATGGCTACACCTTC. It translates to CASSYLDRGYDNYGYTF.